The 22 T cell receptor beta chains listed next were all sequenced from one sample in a study of beta chain features in type 1 diabetes (dated 2018 in TCRdb). What the research found in general, with its limitations: In all four CD4+ subsets, TCRB CDR3 length was moderately but significantly shorter in type 1 diabetes patients.

The library was built by means of the immunoSEQ multiplex PCR assay. The High Capacity cDNA Reverse Transcription Kit was used to reverse transcribe all of the isolated RNA, meaning that expressed TCRB transcripts were what got sequenced. The immuneACCESS repertoire file appears here via TCRdb, limited to in-frame rearrangements. These files lack a portion of the clones; in checked studies, under half of the deficit traces to unresolved V genes, and the cause of the others is not known. The sample profile shows around 650,000 clones; around an eighth of them were found once. The ten largest account for 0.095% to 0.15% of the sample. Their antigens remain unidentified. What was sequenced was naive CD4+ T cells from blood. The sample's cell subset or site, from its label and the paper: true naive CD4+ T cells. The receptors stem from a man aged 25-40 years with type 1 diabetes.

The chain employs TRBV19 and TRBJ2-3; perhaps TRBD1 as D (5 bases). Trimming pared 4 bases from V and 5 bases from J, leaving 19 bases between. The CDR3 loop spans 16 amino acids. Germline-derived CDR1 and CDR2 are LNHDA and SQIVND (reference sequence). The CDR3 here is CASSTTVFRLGDTQYF. DNA of the CDR3: TGTGCCAGTAGTACGACAGTGTTCCGGTTGGGAGATACGCAGTATTTT.

This clone was seen a handful of times. The rearrangement uses TRBV10-3 and TRBJ2-1, with 8 bases identical to TRBD1. The CDR3 sequence is 18 residues long. CDR1 and CDR2 from the germline V gene are ENHRY and SYGVKD. The J segment lost 1 base and the V segment lost 4 bases, leaving 12 bases of the junction unmatched. The CDR3 protein is CAISVARGTGLSYNEQFF. The CDR3 DNA sequence: TGTGCCATCAGTGTGGCCCGTGGGACAGGCTTGTCCTACAATGAGCAGTTCTTC.

The gene calls are TRBV11-2 and TRBJ2-6, with D possibly called TRBD1 or TRBD2 (5 bases each). The CDR3 totals 15 residues. The V gene lost 1 base and the J gene lost 4 bases, with 8 bases spanning the gap. CDR1 SGHAT and CDR2 FQNNGV come from the germline V gene. The chain's CDR3 is CASSLGGAGANVLTF. CDR3 coding DNA: TGTGCCAGCAGCTTAGGAGGGGCAGGGGCCAACGTCCTGACTTTC. The full variable domain, its missing parts supplied by reference TRBV11-2 and TRBJ2-6, is EAGVAQSPRYKIIEKRQSVAFWCNPISGHATLYWYQQILGQGPKLLIQFQNNGVVDDSQLPKDRFSAERLKGVDSTLKIQPAKLEDSAVYLCASSLGGAGANVLTFGAGSRLTVL.

This clone was seen only a few times. The V gene is TRBV28, the J gene TRBJ1-5, with no clear D. The germline V and J ends were trimmed by 6 bases and 4 bases, with 16 bases remaining between them. From germline, CDR1 is MDHEN and CDR2 SYDVKM. The CDR3 sequence is 15 residues long. The CDR3 DNA reads TGTGCCAGCAGCCTGGAAAGTCGGGGTAATCAGCCCCAGCATTTT. Its protein is CASSLESRGNQPQHF.

The sample holds a few counts of this clone. The CDR3 bases are TGCGCCAGCAGCATTAGGGGGGTCCCCACAGATACGCAGTATTTT. Translation: CASSIRGVPTDTQYF. The J gene is TRBJ2-3, the V gene TRBV5-1; either TRBD1 or TRBD2 may fit D (6 bases each). Germline V gene lookup returns CDR1 SGHRS and CDR2 YFSETQ. V lost 4 bases, J lost 2 bases, and 14 bases lay in between. This CDR3 is 15 amino acids long.

This clone has a handful of counts. V gene TRBV29-1 combines with J gene TRBJ1-2; weak D call: TRBD1 (5 bases). Between the trimmed V and J ends, which lost 1 base and 5 bases, there was a span of 8 bases. Germline CDR1 is SQVTM and CDR2 is ANQGSEA. CDR3 length: 12 amino acids. The CDR3 spells CSVEGTSYGYTF. Written as DNA, the CDR3 is TGCAGCGTTGAAGGGACATCGTATGGCTACACCTTC.

The V call is TRBV29-1, the J call TRBJ2-2; no clear D. The CDR3 contains 13 residues. Germline V gene data show CDR1 as SQVTM and CDR2 as ANQGSEA. V shed 5 bases and J shed 2 bases, with 9 bases lying between them. The CDR3 sequence: CSVLGPNTGELFF. The CDR3 coding sequence is TGCAGCGTTTTGGGTCCTAACACCGGGGAGCTGTTTTTT.

This chain links TRBV9 with TRBJ1-3, with 9 bases matching TRBD1. Germline CDR1 is SGDLS and CDR2 is YYNGEE. The CDR3 totals 16 residues. After removal of 0 bases from V and 2 bases from J, the junction contained 3 bases not matched to a gene. The CDR3 DNA reads TGTGCCAGCAGCGTAGAACAGGGGGCCCCTGGAAACACCATATATTTT. Protein sequence: CASSVEQGAPGNTIYF.

This clone was detected a few times. The chain is built from TRBV6-5 and TRBJ1-1; 8 nucleotides agree with TRBD1. Germline values: CDR1 MNHEY, CDR2 SVGAGI. V lost 5 bases to trimming and J lost 1 base; unmatched junction nucleotides: 6. This CDR3 has 15 amino acids. DNA of the CDR3: TGTGCCAGCAGTCTCAGGACAGGGACGAACACTGAAGCTTTCTTT. Translation: CASSLRTGTNTEAFF.

The rearrangement links TRBV2 to TRBJ2-3; perhaps TRBD1 as D (5 bases). Germline CDR1 and CDR2: SNHLY and FYNNEI. Between the trimmed V and J ends, which lost 5 bases and 0 bases, there was a span of 12 bases. This CDR3 contains 15 residues. CDR3 loop: CASSRQSTSTDTQYF. The CDR3, as DNA: TGTGCCAGCAGTCGACAGAGCACTAGCACAGATACGCAGTATTTT.

This clone occurred a few times. This chain uses TRBV6-5 with TRBJ2-2; tentative D call: TRBD2 (5 bases). V lost 0 bases, J lost 4 bases, and 12 bases lay in between. The CDR3 loop spans 16 amino acids. The germline gives CDR1 MNHEY, CDR2 SVGAGI. CDR3 in amino acids: CASSYSSRGSTGELFF. The CDR3 nucleotides read TGTGCCAGCAGTTACTCGAGCCGGGGATCCACCGGGGAGCTGTTTTTT.

This clone was seen only a few times. The DNA of the CDR3 is TGTGCCAGCAGCTCCCGTTTCCTCACCTACAATGAGCAGTTCTTC. Translation gives CASSSRFLTYNEQFF. The chain is built from TRBV13 and TRBJ2-1, with D uncertain. The ends were cut back, 4 bases at V and 2 bases at J, with 12 bases in the middle. This CDR3 comprises 15 residues. Germline V lookup: CDR1 PRHDT, CDR2 FYEKMQ (reference sequence).

This clone was observed a single time. The chain carries TRBV18 and TRBJ2-7; maybe TRBD2 (5 bases). The CDR3 contains 15 residues. Trimming removed 0 bases from V and 3 bases from J, with 12 bases in between. CDR1 and CDR2 (germline): KGHSH, LQKENI. The CDR3 sequence: CASSPPASTRYEQYF. The CDR3 nucleotides read TGTGCCAGCTCACCACCAGCTAGCACCCGCTACGAGCAGTACTTC.

The chain combines TRBV5-1 with TRBJ2-5; TRBD1 might be the D (7 bases). In germline, CDR1 is SGHRS, CDR2 YFSETQ. The germline V and J ends were trimmed by 4 bases and 1 base, with 11 bases remaining between them. This CDR3 contains 14 residues. As DNA, the CDR3 is TGCGCCAGCAGCCCGGGGGACAGCCAAGAGACCCAGTACTTC. This codes for CASSPGDSQETQYF.

This clone was counted only a few times. The rearrangement links TRBV7-8 to TRBJ2-3; 12 bases agree with TRBD2. The CDR3 extends over 16 amino acids. V lost 5 bases and J lost 4; bases outside the gene matches: 7. Germline lookup yields CDR1 SGHVS and CDR2 FQNEAQ. The CDR3 nucleotides are TGTGCCAGCAGCCCGCTAGCGGGGGGGGAGGCAGATACGCAGTATTTT. Encoded protein: CASSPLAGGEADTQYF. The full variable domain, completed using reference TRBV7-8 and TRBJ2-3, is GAGVSQSPRYKVAKRGQDVALRCDPISGHVSLFWYQQALGQGPEFLTYFQNEAQLDKSGLPSDRFFAERPEGSVSTLKIQRTQQEDSAVYLCASSPLAGGEADTQYFGPGTRLTVL.

This clone was seen just once. J is TRBJ2-7 and V is TRBV27, with D unclear. Germline CDR1 and CDR2: MNHEY and SMNVEV (reference sequence). This CDR3 comprises 11 residues. V dropped 8 bases and J dropped 0 bases, with 5 bases sitting between them. CDR3 protein: CASQSSYEQYF. As DNA, the CDR3 is TGTGCCAGCCAGAGCTCCTACGAGCAGTACTTC.

The genes are TRBV5-1 and TRBJ2-3; 8 bases are a match to TRBD1. The J segment lost 2 bases and the V segment lost 4 bases, leaving 9 bases of the junction unmatched. Germline loops: CDR1 SGHRS, CDR2 YFSETQ. This CDR3 comprises 16 residues. The CDR3 nucleotides read TGCGCCAGCAGCCCTCATCGACAGGGGACCACAGATACGCAGTATTTT. Residues: CASSPHRQGTTDTQYF.

With regard to this clone: The sample carries other DNA sequences with the same CDR3. The chain combines TRBV18 with TRBJ2-5; D is undetermined. V was trimmed by 2 bases and J by 0 bases, leaving 4 bases between them. This CDR3 region has 13 residues. Germline V gives CDR1 KGHSH, CDR2 LQKENI. CDR3 sequence: CASSPDYQETQYF. In nucleotides, the CDR3 is TGTGCCAGCTCACCAGACTACCAAGAGACCCAGTACTTC. Together with reference TRBV18 and TRBJ2-5, the CDR3 gives the full variable domain: NAGVMQNPRHLVRRRGQEARLRCSPMKGHSHVYWYRQLPEEGLKFMVYLQKENIIDESGMPKERFSAEFPKEGPSILRIQQVVRGDSAAYFCASSPDYQETQYFGPGTRLLVL.

Only a few counts were recorded for this clone. V and J are TRBV11-2 and TRBJ2-5; no definite D call. Trimming stripped 7 bases from V and 3 bases from J, with 12 bases between. Germline V gene data show CDR1 as SGHAT and CDR2 as FQNNGV. This CDR3 comprises 13 residues. The CDR3 nucleotides read TGTGCCAGCACCTTTACAACGAAAGAGACCCAGTACTTC. Translated, it gives CASTFTTKETQYF.

This clone was detected only a few times. The genes are TRBV15 and TRBJ2-7, with 12 bases aligning to TRBD2. The junction had 11 bases not matched to a gene; V was cut back by 8 bases and J by 6 bases. From germline, CDR1 is LNHNV and CDR2 YYDKDF (reference sequence). The CDR3 is made up of 15 amino acids. The CDR3 nucleotides are TGTGCCACCGGACTAGCGGGGTCCCTCGGGAGCGAGCAGTACTTC. Translating gives CATGLAGSLGSEQYF.

This clone has just a few counts. The rearrangement uses TRBV29-1 and TRBJ2-3; tentative D call: TRBD1 (6 bases). V shed 2 bases and J shed 5 bases, with 14 bases lying between them. This CDR3 has 14 residues. Germline assignment: CDR1 SQVTM and CDR2 ANQGSEA. CDR3 sequence: CSVERQDRGDTQYF. CDR3 DNA sequence: TGCAGCGTTGAACGACAGGACCGAGGAGATACGCAGTATTTT.

A word on this clone: The same CDR3 also results from other DNA sequences found in this sample. The chain uses TRBV9 and TRBJ2-3, with 14 nucleotides matching TRBD2. The V gene's germline CDR1 is SGDLS and CDR2 YYNGEE. The CDR3 covers 18 residues. V dropped 3 bases and J dropped 0; count of bases not matched to a gene: 6. This CDR3 is CASSAGTSGGLSTDTQYF. For the CDR3, the DNA is TGTGCCAGCAGCGCCGGGACTAGCGGGGGCCTTAGCACAGATACGCAGTATTTT.